A single sample is the source of the 3 T cell receptor beta chains below, sequenced in a study of prognosis after radiotherapy for stage I lung cancer. Two-round multiplex PCR, the amplification method, yielded TCR beta CDR3 from genomic DNA. It was primers specific to each TRBV and TRBJ gene that first-round PCR used. MiXCR was run by TCRdb on the multiplex PCR reads, yielding one entry per CDR3 protein. This sample has about 35,000 distinct CDR3 sequences, with around a third found just once. The specimen comprised PBMCs, sampled before or after stereotactic body radiation therapy (not recorded which). The source of these receptors is a donor over 45 with non-small cell lung cancer.

Ten or more counts support this clonotype. The chain joins TRBV18 to TRBJ2-2; 7 bases line up with TRBD1. CDR1 KGHSH and CDR2 LQKENI come from the germline V gene. This CDR3 spans 15 amino acids. Trimming removed 2 bases from V and 5 bases from J; junction bases left unmatched: 5. CDR3 loop: CASSPRQGETGELFF. The CDR3 coding sequence is TGTGCCAGCTCACCAAGACAGGGTGAAACCGGGGAGCTGTTTTTT.

Concerning this clonotype: A read error is likely here: a far larger clone is one base away. The V gene is TRBV6-4, the J gene TRBJ1-2, with D uncertain. Trimming shortened V by 6 bases and J by 4 bases, and 18 bases separated the two germline ends. CDR3 size: 15 residues. Per the germline V gene, CDR1 is MRHNA and CDR2 is SNTAGT. In DNA, the CDR3 is TGTGCCAGCAGCTTGACTGACTCGGATGGCTATGGCTACACCTTC. Translating gives CASSLTDSDGYGYTF.

This clonotype was picked up many times. The rearrangement links TRBV18 to TRBJ1-6; possibly TRBD1 for D (6 bases). With 2 bases removed from V and 3 bases from J, the gap between germline ends came to 8 bases. The CDR3 length is 15 residues. The V gene's germline CDR1 is KGHSH and CDR2 LQKENI. The DNA for the CDR3 is TGTGCCAGCTCACCAGGACAGAGCTATAATTCACCCCTCCACTTT. Its translation: CASSPGQSYNSPLHF.